This T cell receptor beta chain was recorded in a study of CD8 T cells in ankylosing spondylitis. Study-level points and caveats: Clones that were linked to disease were CD8+ and were relatively rare in peripheral blood. Ankylosing spondylitis blood seemed to carry a telltale TCR beta motif made of several highly homologous variants. Reactive arthritis synovial fluid and blood previously showed some of these motif variants. It was reported that disease-linked clones were significantly enriched in matched ankylosing spondylitis synovial fluid.

This clonotype was detected ten times or more. The antigen is unknown. Trimming removed 5 bases at V and 0 bases at J, with 7 bases between. The CDR3 totals 14 residues. As the method for making TCR beta libraries, quantitative 5'-RACE with molecular barcodes was used. TCRdb re-called the 5' RACE reads with MiXCR, one entry per CDR3 protein. The table lists hundreds of thousands of distinct CDR3 sequences, about 12% of them singletons. The sequence was obtained from a male donor with ankylosing spondylitis. The chain employs TRBV12-3 or TRBV12-4 and TRBJ2-2, with D unclear. Sequenced material: blood, either unsorted or a sorted T cell fraction (not recorded which). The CDR3 loop reads CASSTNTNTGELFF. The CDR3 bases are TGTGCCAGCAGTACTAACACGAACACCGGGGAGCTGTTTTTT.